These 12 T cell receptor beta chains came from one sample sequenced in a study of human T cells and chemical hapten exposure. Time point in this sample: patch test 2, 6 weeks after DPC sensitization. Treatment denoted: therapeutic diphenylcyclopropenone sensitization with weekly scalp DPC. MiXCR, applied by TCRdb to the RACE reads, yields one record per CDR3 protein. The sample includes roughly 92,000 distinct CDR3 sequences, approximately 10% seen only once; the top ten take 3% to 4%. Sequenced here: whole blood, sampled in connection with sensitization to the hapten diphenylcyclopropenone (DPC). The receptors were sampled from a woman aged 40 to 50 with alopecia areata. Some clones in this sample may be carry-over from other donors' samples.

This chain joins TRBV5-4 and TRBJ2-2, with D perhaps TRBD1 or TRBD2 (5 bases each). The CDR3 sequence is 16 residues long. The germline V gene has CDR1 SGHNT and CDR2 YYREEE (reference sequence). Trimming took off 4 bases at V and 1 base at J, with 14 bases between the two ends. The CDR3 loop reads CASSRTGARNTGELFF. CDR3 coding DNA: TGTGCCAGCAGCCGGACCGGGGCCAGGAACACCGGGGAGCTGTTTTTT. Full variable domain (rest looked up from reference TRBV5-4 and TRBJ2-2): ETGVTQSPTHLIKTRGQQVTLRCSSQSGHNTVSWYQQALGQGPQFIFQYYREEENGRGNFPPRFSGLQFPNYSSELNVNALELDDSALYLCASSRTGARNTGELFFGEGSRLTVL.

This clonotype was observed at least ten times. V usage is TRBV10-2 and J usage is TRBJ1-6; TRBD1 matches 7 bases. The CDR3 covers 16 residues. Unmatched junction bases numbered 9, after V lost 0 bases and J lost 10 bases. Per germline, CDR1 WSHSY and CDR2 SAAADI. CDR3 sequence reads: CASSESLDRLRSPLHF. The CDR3 DNA follows: TGCGCCAGCAGTGAGTCACTGGACAGGTTAAGGTCACCCCTCCACTTT.

This clonotype came up many times. The gene calls are TRBV15 and TRBJ2-2, with 7 nucleotides matching TRBD1. Germline CDR1 is LNHNV and CDR2 is YYDKDF (reference sequence). With 0 bases clipped from V and 5 bases from J, the junction kept 6 bases outside the gene matches. CDR3 length: 16 amino acids. The CDR3 region is CATSRDGTDKTGELFF. The CDR3, as DNA: TGTGCCACCAGCAGAGATGGGACAGATAAAACCGGGGAGCTGTTTTTT.

This clonotype has a count of ten or more. The rearrangement links TRBV3-1 to TRBJ1-1; D gene ambiguous. V shed 1 base and J shed 3 bases, with 6 bases lying between them. The CDR3 consists of 13 residues. The V gene's germline CDR1 is LGHDT and CDR2 YNNKEL (reference sequence). In nucleotides, the CDR3 is TGTGCCAGCAGCCAAGGGGTATACACTGAAGCTTTCTTT. Encoded protein: CASSQGVYTEAFF.

V usage is TRBV7-9 and J usage is TRBJ2-7; 9 bases fit TRBD2. The CDR3 sequence is 13 residues long. Germline trimming cut 5 bases from V and 7 bases from J; bases unmatched to any gene: 6. The germline CDR1 and CDR2 sequences are SEHNR and FQNEAQ (reference sequence). Written as DNA, the CDR3 is TGTGCCAGCAGCCATGGGCTAGCGGGGGAGCAGTACTTC. Translated, it gives CASSHGLAGEQYF. Complete variable domain (other parts from reference TRBV7-9 and TRBJ2-7): DTGVSQNPRHKITKRGQNVTFRCDPISEHNRLYWYRQTLGQGPEFLTYFQNEAQLEKSRLLSDRFSAERPKGSFSTLEIQRTEQGDSAMYLCASSHGLAGEQYFGPGTRLTVT.

This clonotype was recorded a few times. The chain has TRBV28 and TRBJ2-7; tentative D call: TRBD2 (6 bases). From germline, CDR1 is MDHEN and CDR2 SYDVKM. Trimming left V 5 bases short and J 4 bases short, with 12 bases between. This CDR3 region has 13 residues. CDR3 DNA sequence: TGTGCCAGCAGTCCACCCGGGGGTTACGAGCAGTACTTC. Its protein product is CASSPPGGYEQYF.

The table lists this clonotype with many counts. The chain employs TRBV19 and TRBJ2-2; the D gene is possibly TRBD2 (6 bases). The CDR3 is made up of 17 amino acids. Germline V gene lookup returns CDR1 LNHDA and CDR2 SQIVND (reference sequence). V was pared by 1 base and J by 6 bases, with 18 bases between. CDR3 residues: CASSIGRRGSYPGELFF. The DNA for the CDR3 is TGTGCCAGTAGTATAGGTCGGAGGGGAAGTTATCCCGGGGAGCTGTTTTTT.

V usage is TRBV24-1 and J usage is TRBJ2-1, with TRBD1 matching 7 bases. CDR1 is KGHDR, CDR2 SFDVKD, per germline. This CDR3 spans 15 amino acids. V lost 2 bases to trimming and J lost 9 bases; unmatched junction nucleotides: 9. CDR3 residues: CATSDSGRGLGEQFF. CDR3 DNA: TGTGCCACCAGTGATTCGGGCAGGGGGTTAGGTGAGCAGTTCTTC.

This clonotype has more than one count but fewer than ten. The chain employs TRBV10-3 and TRBJ2-4; D possibly uses TRBD1 or TRBD2 (6 bases each). Germline loops: CDR1 ENHRY, CDR2 SYGVKD. This CDR3 contains 15 residues. V lost 0 bases and J lost 10, with 16 bases in between. As DNA, the CDR3 is TGTGCCATCAGTGAGTCGACGGGGGCAGGCGGGATTCAGTACTTC. This gives the protein CAISESTGAGGIQYF.

This clonotype was seen at least ten times. The rearrangement links TRBV25-1 to TRBJ1-5; D is ambiguous. The V and J ends lost 1 base and 8 bases respectively, with 9 bases between them. The germline V gene has CDR1 MGHDK and CDR2 SYGVNS. The CDR3 loop spans 13 amino acids. The CDR3 loop reads CASSESAHEPQHF. The CDR3 DNA sequence: TGTGCCAGCAGTGAATCTGCTCACGAGCCCCAGCATTTT.

This clonotype was counted ten times or more. The rearrangement joins TRBV7-8 to TRBJ1-2, with a weak D call TRBD1 (6 bases). V was clipped by 7 bases and J by 2 bases, with 14 bases between them. Germline assignment: CDR1 SGHVS and CDR2 FQNEAQ. This CDR3 spans 14 amino acids. CDR3 in DNA: TGTGCCAGCACCCGTCTCCAGGGGAACTATGGCTACACCTTC. Translating it yields CASTRLQGNYGYTF.

This clonotype was counted at least ten times. The chain recombines TRBV5-1 with TRBJ2-7; D is perhaps TRBD2 (6 bases). CDR1 is SGHRS, CDR2 YFSETQ, per germline. The CDR3 has 15 residues. V dropped 6 bases and J dropped 0 bases, with 16 bases sitting between them. The CDR3 sequence: CASKRGTGGSYEQYF. CDR3 coding DNA: TGCGCCAGCAAACGAGGCACCGGGGGCTCCTACGAGCAGTACTTC.